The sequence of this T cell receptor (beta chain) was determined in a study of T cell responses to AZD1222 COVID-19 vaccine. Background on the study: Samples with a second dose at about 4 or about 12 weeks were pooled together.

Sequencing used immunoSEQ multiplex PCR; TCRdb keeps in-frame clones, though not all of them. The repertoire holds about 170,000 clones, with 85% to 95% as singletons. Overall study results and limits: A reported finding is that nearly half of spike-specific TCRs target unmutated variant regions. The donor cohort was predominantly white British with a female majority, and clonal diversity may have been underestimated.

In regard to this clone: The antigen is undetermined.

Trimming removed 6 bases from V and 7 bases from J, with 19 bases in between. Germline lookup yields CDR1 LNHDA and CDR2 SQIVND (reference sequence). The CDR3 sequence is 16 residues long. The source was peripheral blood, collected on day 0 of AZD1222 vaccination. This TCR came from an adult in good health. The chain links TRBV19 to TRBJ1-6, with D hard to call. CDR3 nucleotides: TGTGCCAGTAGAGAGCCCTGGGCAGCTGAGAATTCACCCCTCCACTTT. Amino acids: CASREPWAAENSPLHF.